This entry lists 30 T cell receptor beta chains sequenced from one sample in a study of cytomegalovirus exposure and HLA in healthy donors. The PCR employed 60 Vbeta primers together with 13 Jbeta primers. The assay was immunoSEQ multiplex PCR, and TCRdb's table has in-frame clones only and misses some. Here the sample spans approximately 100,000 clones, more than 75% being singletons. The sample taken for sequencing was PBMCs. The receptors derive from a woman aged 45-59 years in good health and CMV-seropositive.

The chain combines TRBV15 with TRBJ2-1; TRBD2 agrees at 9 bases. The germline CDR1 and CDR2 sequences are LNHNV and YYDKDF (reference sequence). CDR3 length equals 16 residues. The V gene end was trimmed by 6 bases and the J gene end by 7 bases; junction bases not matched to a gene: 13. This CDR3 is CATSRTSAISFNEQFF. The CDR3 bases are TGTGCCACCAGTAGGACTAGCGCGATTTCGTTTAATGAGCAGTTCTTC.

This clone was counted a few times. This chain joins TRBV7-3 and TRBJ1-1; D gene uncertain. The germline gives CDR1 SGHTA, CDR2 FQGTGA. V was cut by 1 base and J by 4 bases, with 10 bases left in between. The CDR3 totals 14 residues. The CDR3: CASSLRGVGTEAFF. The CDR3 DNA reads as TGTGCCAGCAGCTTAAGGGGAGTCGGCACTGAAGCTTTCTTT.

This chain uses TRBV13 with TRBJ2-7; 7 bases match TRBD2. In germline, CDR1 is PRHDT, CDR2 FYEKMQ (reference sequence). V lost 4 bases and J lost 0; bases outside the gene matches: 3. The CDR3 sequence is 14 residues long. The CDR3, as DNA: TGTGCCAGCAGCTCACGGGGGGTCTCCTACGAGCAGTACTTC. It encodes CASSSRGVSYEQYF.

The V and J genes are TRBV28 and TRBJ1-2; TRBD1 matches at 9 bases. Germline CDR1 MDHEN, CDR2 SYDVKM. The CDR3 is made up of 13 amino acids. Trimming cost V 4 bases and J 5 bases; bases outside gene matches: 2. In DNA form, the CDR3 reads TGTGCCAGCAGTTCGACAGGGGGGTATGGCTACACCTTC. Translated, it gives CASSSTGGYGYTF.

This clone was picked up a small number of times. This chain uses TRBV19 with TRBJ1-1; weak D call: TRBD1 (5 bases). Germline CDR1 is LNHDA and CDR2 is SQIVND (reference sequence). This CDR3 is 13 amino acids long. Trimming left V 5 bases short and J 5 bases short, with 12 bases between. CDR3 region: CASSERGGTEAFF. CDR3 nucleotides: TGTGCCAGTAGTGAAAGGGGAGGGACTGAAGCTTTCTTT.

V gene TRBV9 combines with J gene TRBJ1-2, with 7 positions matching TRBD1. CDR3 length: 15 amino acids. Trimming at V came to 4 bases and at J to 7 bases, leaving 13 bases not matched to a gene. The germline CDR1 and CDR2 sequences are SGDLS and YYNGEE. In DNA form, the CDR3 reads TGTGCCAGCAGCTCCACGGACAGGACCCTTGGTGGCTACACCTTC. Its translation is CASSSTDRTLGGYTF.

This clone came up once. The genes are TRBV4-1 and TRBJ1-3; D might be TRBD1 (6 bases). The ends were cut back, 0 bases at V and 0 bases at J, with 12 bases in the middle. Germline CDR1 and CDR2: MGHRA and YSYEKL. CDR3 length equals 17 residues. CDR3 residues: CASSQEGAGPSGNTIYF. Written as DNA, the CDR3 is TGCGCCAGCAGCCAAGAGGGGGCAGGGCCCTCTGGAAACACCATATATTTT.

The gene calls are TRBV19 and TRBJ1-6; 7 nucleotides align to TRBD1. The germline gives CDR1 LNHDA, CDR2 SQIVND (reference sequence). The V and J ends lost 3 bases and 7 bases, in that order; junction bases with no gene match: 3. The CDR3 is made up of 14 amino acids. CDR3 residues: CASSIGTENSPLHF. In DNA form, the CDR3 reads TGTGCCAGTAGTATCGGGACAGAAAATTCACCCCTCCACTTT.

This clone came up a few times. The chain joins TRBV5-1 to TRBJ2-1, with 8 positions matching TRBD1. The J segment lost 8 bases and the V segment lost 0 bases, leaving 10 bases of the junction unmatched. CDR3 size: 16 residues. Germline assignment: CDR1 SGHRS and CDR2 YFSETQ. The CDR3 DNA reads TGCGCCAGCAGCTTGGGGCAGGGGGCGCCTACGGATGAGCAGTTCTTC. Translated, it gives CASSLGQGAPTDEQFF.

This clone was seen more than once but under ten times. The rearrangement joins TRBV9 to TRBJ2-7; D perhaps matches TRBD1 (6 bases). With 2 bases removed from V and 4 bases from J, the gap between germline ends came to 10 bases. Germline V gene data show CDR1 as SGDLS and CDR2 as YYNGEE. This CDR3 is 13 amino acids long. This CDR3 is CASSVTDRYEQYF. The CDR3 DNA sequence: TGTGCCAGCAGCGTGACCGACAGGTACGAGCAGTACTTC.

The rearrangement links TRBV7-3 to TRBJ2-1, with a weak D call TRBD1 (6 bases). The CDR3 totals 16 residues. In germline, CDR1 is SGHTA, CDR2 FQGTGA. V was pared by 1 base and J by 8 bases, with 18 bases between. CDR3: CASSLIGGGATDEQFF. The DNA for the CDR3 is TGTGCCAGCAGCTTAATAGGGGGTGGGGCAACGGATGAGCAGTTCTTC. The whole variable domain, filled in from reference TRBV7-3 and TRBJ2-1, reads GAGVSQTPSNKVTEKGKYVELRCDPISGHTALYWYRQSLGQGPEFLIYFQGTGAADDSGLPNDRFFAVRPEGSVSTLKIQRTERGDSAVYLCASSLIGGGATDEQFFGPGTRLTVL.

The table lists this clone with a count of one. The chain carries TRBV7-9 and TRBJ2-1; no reliable D call. With 1 base removed from V and 12 bases from J, the gap between germline ends came to 10 bases. CDR3 length: 12 residues. CDR1 is SEHNR and CDR2 is FQNEAQ in the germline V gene (reference sequence). The CDR3 reads CASSLVPPRQFF. In DNA form, the CDR3 reads TGTGCCAGCAGCTTAGTCCCCCCCCGGCAGTTCTTC. The entire variable domain, with the rest obtained from reference TRBV7-9 and TRBJ2-1, is as follows: DTGVSQNPRHKITKRGQNVTFRCDPISEHNRLYWYRQTLGQGPEFLTYFQNEAQLEKSRLLSDRFSAERPKGSFSTLEIQRTEQGDSAMYLCASSLVPPRQFFGPGTRLTVL.

The gene calls are TRBV9 and TRBJ2-1, with TRBD2 matching over 10 bases. Germline CDR1 reads SGDLS; CDR2 reads YYNGEE. The CDR3 sequence is 15 residues long. With 2 bases clipped from V and 4 bases from J, the junction kept 3 bases outside the gene matches. CDR3 residues: CASSVGLAVYNEQFF. CDR3 DNA sequence: TGTGCCAGCAGCGTCGGACTAGCGGTGTACAATGAGCAGTTCTTC.

This clone was detected once. The genes are TRBV5-1 and TRBJ2-1; 7 bases match TRBD2. Germline values: CDR1 SGHRS, CDR2 YFSETQ. The CDR3 runs to 15 residues. J lost 4 bases, V lost 4 bases, and 8 bases had no gene match. The CDR3 nucleotides read TGCGCCAGCAGCCCTCACCAAGCGGGGTACAATGAGCAGTTCTTC. It translates to CASSPHQAGYNEQFF.

This chain's CDR3 is CASSQGDRDSNQPQHF. CDR3 nucleotide sequence: TGTGCCAGCAGCCAAGGAGACAGGGATAGCAATCAGCCCCAGCATTTT. This rearrangement joins TRBV4-2 to TRBJ1-5; 7 bases are shared with TRBD1. Germline CDR1 is LGHNA and CDR2 is YNFKEQ. The CDR3 sequence is 16 residues long. After removal of 1 base from V and 0 bases from J, the junction contained 3 bases not matched to a gene.

V gene TRBV10-1 combines with J gene TRBJ2-5, with a weak D call TRBD1 (6 bases). The J call may be in error: the DNA end matches TRBJ2-7 better. The CDR3 has 15 amino acids. Germline values: CDR1 WNHNN, CDR2 SYGVQD (reference sequence). The CDR3 sequence: CASSPGQGLSYEQYF. The CDR3 DNA follows: TGCGCCAGCAGTCCGGGACAAGGCCTCTCCTACGAGCAGTACTTC.

V and J are TRBV30 and TRBJ1-2; D gene unclear. Germline V gene data show CDR1 as GTSNPN and CDR2 as SVGIG (reference sequence). V lost 7 bases and J lost 2, with 14 bases in between. The CDR3 is 13 amino acids. CDR3 nucleotide sequence: TGTGCCTCCACCGAGACTGTAAACTATGGCTACACCTTC. Translating gives CASTETVNYGYTF. Complete variable domain (other parts from reference TRBV30 and TRBJ1-2): SQTIHQWPATLVQPVGSPLSLECTVEGTSNPNLYWYRQAAGRGLQLLFYSVGIGQISSEVPQNLSASRPQDRQFILSSKKLLLSDSGFYLCASTETVNYGYTFGSGTRLTVV.

Comment on this clone: Other DNA sequences within the sample encode an identical CDR3. V is TRBV7-9 and J is TRBJ1-4; unclear D gene. Germline loops: CDR1 SEHNR, CDR2 FQNEAQ (reference sequence). Trimming took 3 bases from V and 2 from J, leaving 7 bases between them. This CDR3 spans 14 amino acids. CDR3 bases: TGTGCCAGCAGCTTCGGTGGTACTAATGAAAAACTGTTTTTT. Its translation is CASSFGGTNEKLFF.

The gene calls are TRBV4-1 and TRBJ1-2, with a weak D call TRBD1 (6 bases). The V gene's germline CDR1 is MGHRA and CDR2 YSYEKL. The CDR3 is made up of 14 amino acids. V lost 1 base and J lost 4, with 10 bases in between. In nucleotides, the CDR3 is TGCGCCAGCAGCCAAGCAGGGGCTGTCTATGGCTACACCTTC. Amino acids: CASSQAGAVYGYTF.

The rearrangement uses TRBV21-1 and TRBJ2-1; the D call of TRBD1 is as the table states it, not checked on the DNA. TRBV21-1 is a pseudogene segment. CDR3 size: 17 residues. The CDR3 DNA is TGTGCCAGCAGCGCTTTTGCTGGACAGGGGAGGTACAATGAGCAGTTCTTC. Its protein is CASSAFAGQGRYNEQFF.

The genes are TRBV4-1 and TRBJ2-1; the D is unclear. V lost 0 bases and J lost 0, with 12 bases in between. The CDR3 has 17 residues. The V gene's germline CDR1 is MGHRA and CDR2 YSYEKL. CDR3 bases: TGCGCCAGCAGCCAAGAAGGAGCGATTCACTCCTACAATGAGCAGTTCTTC. It is translated as CASSQEGAIHSYNEQFF.

CDR3 region: CARQGGGELFF. CDR3 bases: TGTGCCAGACAGGGTGGCGGGGAGCTGTTTTTT. J is TRBJ2-2 and V is TRBV2, with a tentative D call TRBD1 (6 bases). The CDR3 is 11 residues long. The germline V and J ends were trimmed by 9 bases and 7 bases, with 9 bases remaining between them. Germline assignment: CDR1 SNHLY and CDR2 FYNNEI.

This chain connects TRBV19 to TRBJ1-6, with a weak D call TRBD1 (5 bases). V lost 6 bases to trimming and J lost 7 bases, with 19 bases between them. CDR3 length: 16 amino acids. CDR1 is LNHDA, CDR2 SQIVND, per germline (reference sequence). The CDR3 sequence is CASRVRREVANSPLHF. CDR3 bases: TGTGCCAGTAGAGTCCGCAGGGAAGTGGCGAATTCACCCCTCCACTTT.

This chain links TRBV30 with TRBJ2-1; 9 nucleotides agree with TRBD2. The CDR3 has 13 amino acids. Germline-derived CDR1 and CDR2 are GTSNPN and SVGIG (reference sequence). Unmatched junction bases numbered 4, after V lost 5 bases and J lost 5 bases. For the CDR3, the DNA is TGTGCCTGGCGACTAGCGGTACACAATGAGCAGTTCTTC. Its protein is CAWRLAVHNEQFF.

The chain joins TRBV6-5 to TRBJ1-5; the match to TRBD1 covers 7 bases. Looked up from germline, CDR1 is MNHEY and CDR2 is SVGAGI. V was clipped by 5 bases and J by 7 bases; unmatched bases: 8. This CDR3 has 14 residues. The CDR3 DNA follows: TGTGCCAGCAGTCCAGGGGGGACCCACCAGCCCCAGCATTTT. It codes for CASSPGGTHQPQHF.

The chain carries TRBV6-5 and TRBJ2-6; D gene uncertain. The V gene's germline CDR1 is MNHEY and CDR2 SVGAGI. The ends were cut back, 5 bases at V and 0 bases at J, with 8 bases in the middle. CDR3 length equals 15 residues. For the CDR3, the DNA is TGTGCCAGCAGTCCTCTGAGCTCTGGGGCCAACGTCCTGACTTTC. Translating it yields CASSPLSSGANVLTF.

This clone was detected only a few times. The chain joins TRBV29-1 to TRBJ1-2; 9 bases fit TRBD1. Germline loops: CDR1 SQVTM, CDR2 ANQGSEA. V shed 5 bases, J shed 4 bases, and the junction held 5 bases outside the gene matches. The CDR3 totals 13 residues. The CDR3 DNA follows: TGCAGCGTTCAAACAGGGGGCCGCTATGGCTACACCTTC. It specifies CSVQTGGRYGYTF.

V is TRBV18 and J is TRBJ1-2, with a weak D call TRBD1 (5 bases). The CDR3 length is 15 residues. Between the trimmed V and J ends, which lost 1 base and 4 bases, there was a span of 13 bases. CDR1 and CDR2 from the germline V gene are KGHSH and LQKENI. CDR3 nucleotides: TGTGCCAGCTCACCACAAAATGGCCAGGGCTATGGCTACACCTTC. Its translation is CASSPQNGQGYGYTF.

V gene TRBV15 combines with J gene TRBJ2-1; the match to TRBD2 covers 12 bases. The CDR3 consists of 18 residues. Losses at the gene ends were 0 bases for V and 0 bases for J; bases not matched to a gene: 3. CDR1 LNHNV and CDR2 YYDKDF come from the germline V gene (reference sequence). The CDR3, as DNA: TGTGCCACCAGCAGAGACCCTAGCGGGAGGGCCTCCTACAATGAGCAGTTCTTC. This codes for CATSRDPSGRASYNEQFF.

The gene calls are TRBV11-2 and TRBJ2-5, with 7 bases lining up with TRBD1. The germline CDR1 and CDR2 sequences are SGHAT and FQNNGV. The CDR3 contains 15 residues. Losses at the gene ends were 1 base for V and 1 base for J; bases not matched to a gene: 3. The CDR3 DNA reads TGTGCCAGCAGCTTAGTTGGACAGGTCCAAGAGACCCAGTACTTC. Translated: CASSLVGQVQETQYF.